The 14 T cell receptor beta chains below all came from one sample that was sequenced in a study of T-cell reconstitution after alpha-beta-depleted transplantation in children (dated by TCRdb to 2016 to 2018). The sample's treatment or condition label, in plain terms: allogeneic hematopoietic cell transplantation with graft depleted of TCRalphabeta T cells and CD19 B cells. Library prep was done by PCR. These reads were obtained on an Illumina HiSeq 2500. Molecular barcoding was employed in the preparation of TCR libraries, with unique molecular identifiers being used to normalize TCRbeta repertoire quantification. TCRdb applied fastp at Q25 and MiXCR to the public reads, then kept only in-frame beta chains. Identical CDR3 proteins give one entry, which carries the most common genes and DNA. In all, the sample holds about a million distinct CDR3 sequences, and about 31% of those were seen once. Roughly 27% of the sample comes from the top ten.

This specimen consisted of PBMCs, mostly from graft donor cells, obtained 360 days after TCRalphabeta/CD19-depleted stem cell transplant. These receptors all stem from a boy younger than two who had a stem cell transplant for SCID, so the T cells may come from the graft donor.

This clonotype has more than one count but fewer than ten. The gene calls are TRBV2 and TRBJ2-1; tentative D call: TRBD2 (5 bases). Trimming removed 7 bases from V and 7 bases from J, with 11 bases in between. CDR1 and CDR2 from the germline V gene are SNHLY and FYNNEI. This CDR3 comprises 12 residues. In DNA form, the CDR3 reads TGTGCCAGCACCTCCAGGAGGAATGAGCAGTTCTTC. Protein: CASTSRRNEQFF.

CDR3 DNA sequence: TGTGCCAGCAGCTTACGGCCCGGGACGCGTGAAAAACTGTTTTTT. It encodes CASSLRPGTREKLFF. The chain uses TRBV7-8 and TRBJ1-4; maybe TRBD1 (5 bases). CDR1 and CDR2 (germline): SGHVS, FQNEAQ. The V gene lost 2 bases and the J gene lost 7 bases, with 14 bases spanning the gap. The CDR3 has 15 residues.

The chain has TRBV4-2 and TRBJ2-1; TRBD2 agrees at 11 bases. CDR3 length equals 17 residues. V trimming: 0 bases; J trimming: 7 bases; junction bases outside the gene matches: 8. Per germline, CDR1 LGHNA and CDR2 YNFKEQ. The CDR3 bases are TGTGCCAGCAGCCAAGATCTGACGGGACTAGCGGATAATGAGCAGTTCTTC. This encodes CASSQDLTGLADNEQFF.

The rearrangement links TRBV12-3 or TRBV12-4 to TRBJ2-7; D remains ambiguous. Trimming removed 3 bases at V and 3 bases at J, with 9 bases between. The CDR3 runs 13 residues. The CDR3 protein is CASSLGKYYEQYF. The DNA of the CDR3 is TGTGCCAGCAGTTTGGGGAAGTACTACGAGCAGTACTTC.

This clonotype was counted only a few times. The J gene is TRBJ2-7, the V gene TRBV5-1; 14 bases are shared with TRBD2. CDR1 is SGHRS and CDR2 is YFSETQ in the germline V gene. The CDR3 consists of 17 residues. Trimming took 4 bases from V and 1 from J; bases not matched to a gene: 7. The CDR3 bases are TGCGCCAGCAGCCCGGGACTAGCGGGGGCCTATTCCTACGAGCAGTACTTC. It specifies CASSPGLAGAYSYEQYF.

This clonotype was seen a single time. The V gene is TRBV7-8, the J gene TRBJ2-1, with D unresolved. The CDR3 loop spans 15 amino acids. V dropped 5 bases and J dropped 5 bases, with 16 bases sitting between them. Germline V lookup: CDR1 SGHVS, CDR2 FQNEAQ. The CDR3 DNA is TGTGCCAGCAGCCCCGACGGGTTACGGAACAATGAGCAGTTCTTC. Its translation is CASSPDGLRNNEQFF.

This clonotype was recorded once. The chain employs TRBV4-1 and TRBJ2-5; D is unresolved. The CDR3 is 15 amino acids. CDR1 MGHRA and CDR2 YSYEKL come from the germline V gene. The V end lost 1 base, the J end lost 5 bases, and 14 bases lay between the germline ends. This CDR3 reads CASSQVYLPRETQYF. The CDR3 nucleotides are TGCGCCAGCAGCCAAGTTTACCTACCTAGGGAGACCCAGTACTTC.

The rearrangement joins TRBV4-1 to TRBJ1-6; 7 bases line up with TRBD1. The CDR3 is made up of 17 amino acids. The germline V gene has CDR1 MGHRA and CDR2 YSYEKL. V dropped 3 bases and J dropped 7; count of bases not matched to a gene: 12. In DNA form, the CDR3 reads TGCGCCAGCAGCCAGGGGGCTCAGAGACAGGGCAATTCACCCCTCCACTTT. Its protein is CASSQGAQRQGNSPLHF.

The genes are TRBV11-2 and TRBJ2-3, with 8 bases that match TRBD2. The CDR3 sequence is 16 residues long. Germline CDR1 and CDR2: SGHAT and FQNNGV. J was trimmed by 2 bases and V by 0 bases; bases with no gene match: 4. For the CDR3, the DNA is TGTGCCAGCAGCTTAGAGGCGGGGGGCCACACAGATACGCAGTATTTT. Its translation: CASSLEAGGHTDTQYF.

This clonotype was observed a few times. This rearrangement joins TRBV7-2 to TRBJ2-2; TRBD1 might be the D (6 bases). Germline CDR1 is SGHTA and CDR2 is FQGNSA. The V and J ends lost 0 bases and 0 bases respectively, with 8 bases between them. The CDR3 runs to 16 residues. CDR3 region: CASSLAGTTNTGELFF. CDR3 nucleotide sequence: TGTGCCAGCAGCTTAGCAGGGACAACGAACACCGGGGAGCTGTTTTTT.

This chain connects TRBV7-9 to TRBJ1-2; D uncertain. V lost 5 bases to trimming and J lost 0 bases, with 7 bases between them. CDR1 and CDR2 (germline): SEHNR, FQNEAQ (reference sequence). This CDR3 contains 13 residues. CDR3 loop: CASSQHSNYGYTF. The CDR3 DNA follows: TGTGCCAGCAGCCAACATTCTAACTATGGCTACACCTTC.

The chain couples TRBV20-1 to TRBJ2-5; tentatively, D is TRBD2 (5 bases). Germline V CDR1 and CDR2: DFQATT, SNEGSKA (reference sequence). V gave up 3 bases and J gave up 2 bases, with 16 bases separating them. The CDR3 is 15 amino acids. CDR3 sequence: CSARPPGSSQETQYF. As DNA, the CDR3 is TGCAGTGCTAGGCCCCCGGGGAGTTCTCAAGAGACCCAGTACTTC.

This chain connects TRBV27 to TRBJ2-7, with D hard to call. V was shortened by 1 base and J by 2 bases, with 12 bases between the two germline ends. Germline V gene lookup returns CDR1 MNHEY and CDR2 SMNVEV (reference sequence). There are 15 residues in the CDR3. CDR3 DNA: TGTGCCAGCAGTTTATTATCGGGCGGCCCCTACGAGCAGTACTTC. Its translation: CASSLLSGGPYEQYF.

A few counts support this clonotype. The chain links TRBV4-1 to TRBJ2-7; 10 nucleotides agree with TRBD2. With V trimmed by 0 bases and J by 3 bases, 14 bases remained unmatched. Germline V gene data show CDR1 as MGHRA and CDR2 as YSYEKL. This CDR3 is 19 amino acids long. CDR3 bases: TGCGCCAGCAGCCAAGATCCCACTTACGGAGCGGGGGGGTACTACGAGCAGTACTTC. Its translation is CASSQDPTYGAGGYYEQYF.